These 29 T cell receptor beta chains were all obtained from the same sample, sequenced in a study of shared clonotypes between healthy human individuals. Only in-frame clones appear in the TCRdb table, and some are missing; sequencing was by immunoSEQ multiplex PCR. The sample comprises 2.3 million or so clones, 93% of which are singletons, and about 0.39% rests with the top ten. Sequenced sample: naive CD4+ T cells from PBMCs. Subset denoted: CD45RA+ positively selected. These receptors were taken from a man between 18 and 35 years old in good health. Some clones in this sample may be carry-over from other donors' samples.

The chain employs TRBV28 and TRBJ2-3; 8 nucleotides align to TRBD2. The CDR3 covers 15 residues. V lost 3 bases, J lost 2 bases, and 4 bases stayed unmatched. Germline CDR1 is MDHEN and CDR2 is SYDVKM. The CDR3 is CASSLASGFTDTQYF. CDR3 DNA: TGTGCCAGCAGTTTGGCTAGCGGGTTCACAGATACGCAGTATTTT. Together with reference TRBV28 and TRBJ2-3, the CDR3 gives the full variable domain: DVKVTQSSRYLVKRTGEKVFLECVQDMDHENMFWYRQDPGLGLRLIYFSYDVKMKEKGDIPEGYSVSREKKERFSLILESASTNQTSMYLCASSLASGFTDTQYFGPGTRLTVL.

On this clone: The same CDR3 is also encoded by other DNA sequences in this sample. The chain uses TRBV18 and TRBJ2-5, with D perhaps matching TRBD2 (5 bases). Per germline, CDR1 KGHSH and CDR2 LQKENI. V was trimmed by 0 bases and J by 5 bases, leaving 10 bases between them. The CDR3 contains 14 residues. The CDR3 DNA reads TGTGCCAGCTCACCACCGTCCTCGGGGGAGACCCAGTACTTC. Translated, it gives CASSPPSSGETQYF.

The chain links TRBV2 to TRBJ2-7; D unresolved. CDR1 is SNHLY and CDR2 is FYNNEI in the germline V gene. The CDR3 loop spans 12 amino acids. With 6 bases removed from V and 3 bases from J, the gap between germline ends came to 9 bases. The CDR3 bases are TGTGCCAGCAGCATCCAGAGCTACGAGCAGTACTTC. Translation gives CASSIQSYEQYF.

This chain uses TRBV28 with TRBJ1-1, with 8 bases fitting TRBD1. This CDR3 has 14 residues. J gave up 7 bases and V 1 base, and 5 bases lay outside the gene matches. CDR1 is MDHEN and CDR2 is SYDVKM in the germline V gene. Written as DNA, the CDR3 is TGTGCCAGCAGTTTATCAGGGGGCCAGCGTGAAGCTTTCTTT. This sequence encodes CASSLSGGQREAFF.

The genes are TRBV29-1 and TRBJ2-1, with D possibly TRBD2 on 6 matching bases. Germline lookup yields CDR1 SQVTM and CDR2 ANQGSEA. Trimming removed 4 bases from V and 7 bases from J, with 8 bases in between. The CDR3 totals 11 residues. The CDR3 is CSVGRGNEQFF. Here the CDR3 DNA reads TGCAGCGTTGGACGGGGGAATGAGCAGTTCTTC.

The V call is TRBV7-9, the J call TRBJ2-2; 8 bases fit TRBD2. This CDR3 is 19 amino acids long. Germline trimming cut 5 bases from V and 7 bases from J; bases unmatched to any gene: 21. CDR1 is SEHNR and CDR2 is FQNEAQ in the germline V gene (reference sequence). CDR3 loop: CASSHGGRSSGTSGGELFF. CDR3 coding DNA: TGTGCCAGCAGCCATGGGGGTAGGAGTAGCGGGACCTCAGGCGGGGAGCTGTTTTTT.

This clone was picked up one time. The chain has TRBV11-2 and TRBJ2-2; D is ambiguous. This CDR3 has 15 amino acids. Germline CDR1 reads SGHAT; CDR2 reads FQNNGV. Trimming removed 0 bases from V and 4 bases from J, with 9 bases in between. In nucleotides, the CDR3 is TGTGCCAGCAGCTTAGACAGGATCGGCACCGGGGAGCTGTTTTTT. It is translated as CASSLDRIGTGELFF.

The chain joins TRBV7-9 to TRBJ2-1; D remains ambiguous. V lost 4 bases, J lost 0 bases, and 13 bases lay in between. CDR1 is SEHNR, CDR2 FQNEAQ, per germline (reference sequence). This CDR3 region has 16 residues. As DNA, the CDR3 is TGTGCCAGCAGCTCATCGGTGATTAGCTCCTACAATGAGCAGTTCTTC. Translated, it gives CASSSSVISSYNEQFF.

The chain joins TRBV7-9 to TRBJ1-2; D is ambiguous. V was clipped by 5 bases and J by 5 bases, with 9 bases between them. Per the germline V gene, CDR1 is SEHNR and CDR2 is FQNEAQ (reference sequence). The CDR3 covers 12 residues. CDR3 sequence (DNA): TGTGCCAGCAGCGAAGTTAGTTATGGCTACACCTTC. It is translated as CASSEVSYGYTF.

The gene calls are TRBV11-3 and TRBJ2-7; 9 positions match TRBD2. The length of the CDR3 is 15 residues. J lost 0 bases, V lost 5 bases, and 5 bases had no gene match. Germline V gene sequence: CDR1 SGHNT, CDR2 YENEEA. The CDR3 DNA sequence: TGTGCCAGCAGCCTAAGCGGGAGGAGCTCCTACGAGCAGTACTTC. Its translation is CASSLSGRSSYEQYF. The whole variable domain, filled in from reference TRBV11-3 and TRBJ2-7, reads EAGVVQSPRYKIIEKKQPVAFWCNPISGHNTLYWYLQNLGQGPELLIRYENEEAVDDSQLPKDRFSAERLKGVDSTLKIQPAELGDSAVYLCASSLSGRSSYEQYFGPGTRLTVT.

Of note for this clone: At one end the junction does not follow the germline gene, possibly because of a read error. This sequence joins TRBV6-1 and TRBJ1-5; a possible D gene is TRBD1 (6 bases). The CDR3 spans 14 residues. Germline V gene data show CDR1 as MNHNS and CDR2 as SASEGT. CDR3 in DNA: TGTGCCAGCAGCGAAGGGGGTCAGTATCGGCCCCAGCATTTT. This translates into CASSEGGQYRPQHF.

CDR3 region: CAWGTSGYSYNEQFF. The CDR3 DNA reads TGTGCCTGGGGGACTAGCGGGTACTCCTACAATGAGCAGTTCTTC. The rearrangement uses TRBV30 and TRBJ2-1; 12 nucleotides match TRBD2. This CDR3 has 15 amino acids. The J segment lost 0 bases and the V segment lost 5 bases, leaving 2 bases of the junction unmatched. Germline V gene data show CDR1 as GTSNPN and CDR2 as SVGIG (reference sequence).

This clone was counted between two and nine times. J is TRBJ1-2 and V is TRBV6-1; D remains ambiguous. Trimming shortened V by 6 bases and J by 12 bases, and 14 bases separated the two germline ends. Germline V lookup: CDR1 MNHNS, CDR2 SASEGT. The CDR3 covers 11 residues. CDR3 in DNA: TGTGCCAGCAGCTCGGTCGGGGTTGACACCTTC. Its protein product is CASSSVGVDTF.

The V gene is TRBV7-9, the J gene TRBJ2-1; TRBD2 agrees at 8 bases. Losses at the gene ends were 3 bases for V and 8 bases for J; bases not matched to a gene: 9. Germline CDR1 reads SEHNR; CDR2 reads FQNEAQ (reference sequence). The CDR3 runs 15 residues. The CDR3 DNA sequence: TGTGCCAGCAGCTTTGACGGGAGGGCGGGTGATGAGCAGTTCTTC. The encoded protein is CASSFDGRAGDEQFF.

The CDR3 loop is CASSSRGTGAYEQYF. The DNA for the CDR3 is TGTGCCAGCAGTTCCCGGGGGACAGGGGCCTACGAGCAGTACTTC. J is TRBJ2-7 and V is TRBV7-2, with 10 nucleotides matching TRBD1. The CDR3 totals 15 residues. V gave up 6 bases and J gave up 2 bases; unmatched junction bases: 7. Germline V gives CDR1 SGHTA, CDR2 FQGNSA.

The chain employs TRBV28 and TRBJ2-7; 9 positions agree with TRBD2. CDR3 length: 15 amino acids. Germline V gene data show CDR1 as MDHEN and CDR2 as SYDVKM. J was trimmed by 1 base and V by 5 bases; bases with no gene match: 6. The CDR3 loop reads CASSPVAGVSYEQYF. The DNA of the CDR3 is TGTGCCAGCAGTCCTGTAGCGGGAGTGTCCTACGAGCAGTACTTC.

This clone is a singleton in its sample. The CDR3 DNA is TGTGCCAGCAGCCAGTTAGCGGGGTCGAACACCGGGGAGCTGTTTTTT. Protein product: CASSQLAGSNTGELFF. This chain links TRBV4-2 with TRBJ2-2; 8 nucleotides align to TRBD2. In germline, CDR1 is LGHNA, CDR2 YNFKEQ. This CDR3 spans 16 amino acids. The trim removed 3 bases at V and 0 bases at J, leaving 3 bases unmatched.

In the case of this clone: Other DNA variants within this sample encode the same CDR3. The chain links TRBV7-9 to TRBJ2-7; 7 nucleotides line up with TRBD2. The CDR3 spans 15 residues. J gave up 4 bases and V 0 bases, and 6 bases lay outside the gene matches. CDR1 and CDR2 (germline): SEHNR, FQNEAQ (reference sequence). CDR3 nucleotides: TGTGCCAGCAGCTTAGCGGGAGGGCCGGGTTACGAGCAGTACTTC. The encoded protein is CASSLAGGPGYEQYF.

This clone has just one count. The rearrangement joins TRBV5-1 to TRBJ1-1; D unresolved. This CDR3 comprises 16 residues. Germline CDR1 is SGHRS and CDR2 is YFSETQ. V lost 4 bases and J lost 3, with 19 bases in between. This chain's CDR3 is CASSHSRTGRDTEAFF. The CDR3 nucleotides read TGCGCCAGCAGCCATTCTCGGACGGGGAGGGACACTGAAGCTTTCTTT.

This clone was seen only once. In DNA form, the CDR3 reads TGTGCCAGCAGCTGGGGAAGAGGCTACGAGCAGTACTTC. Protein: CASSWGRGYEQYF. V is TRBV5-6 and J is TRBJ2-7; D is ambiguous. CDR3 size: 13 residues. The germline gives CDR1 SGHDT, CDR2 YYEEEE. V dropped 3 bases and J dropped 3 bases, with 10 bases sitting between them.

The sample holds one count of this clone. CDR3 DNA sequence: TGTGCCAGCCACAGGGCCCCCTCCTATGGCTACACCTTC. It translates to CASHRAPSYGYTF. The chain carries TRBV28 and TRBJ1-2, with D perhaps matching TRBD1 (6 bases). The germline gives CDR1 MDHEN, CDR2 SYDVKM. There are 13 residues in the CDR3. Trimming stripped 8 bases from V and 4 bases from J, with 14 bases between.

This clone came up once. V gene TRBV6-5 combines with J gene TRBJ1-5, with D unresolved. Germline V gives CDR1 MNHEY, CDR2 SVGAGI. Trimming took off 6 bases at V and 0 bases at J, with 9 bases between the two ends. This CDR3 region has 14 residues. CDR3 sequence: CASSPVYSNQPQHF. The CDR3 bases are TGTGCCAGCAGCCCGGTGTATAGCAATCAGCCCCAGCATTTT.

The V call is TRBV5-1, the J call TRBJ2-1; TRBD2 aligns across 11 bases. The CDR3 extends over 17 amino acids. Germline lookup yields CDR1 SGHRS and CDR2 YFSETQ. After removal of 0 bases from V and 2 bases from J, the junction contained 4 bases not matched to a gene. The CDR3 spells CASSLARTSGPYNEQFF. CDR3 bases: TGCGCCAGCAGCTTGGCCCGGACTAGCGGGCCCTACAATGAGCAGTTCTTC.

The chain carries TRBV6-5 and TRBJ2-7; 7 bases align to TRBD1. This CDR3 spans 16 amino acids. Germline assignment: CDR1 MNHEY and CDR2 SVGAGI. With V trimmed by 4 bases and J by 5 bases, 14 bases remained unmatched. Here the CDR3 DNA reads TGTGCCAGCAGTTCGGATGGCCGGGACAGATTTAACGAGCAGTACTTC. Its protein product is CASSSDGRDRFNEQYF.

Note on this clone: One base away lies a much larger clone, so this may be a sequencing read error. Different DNA sequences within this sample yield the same CDR3. This chain links TRBV25-1 with TRBJ2-7; the D call may be TRBD1 or TRBD2 (5 bases each). From germline, CDR1 is MGHDK and CDR2 SYGVNS. The CDR3 runs 14 residues. Trimming removed 0 bases at V and 1 base at J, with 7 bases between. In DNA, the CDR3 is TGTGCCAGCAGTGAATATGGGGGATCCTACGAGCAGTACTTC. This encodes CASSEYGGSYEQYF.

J is TRBJ2-2 and V is TRBV6-1, with unresolved D. The germline V and J ends were trimmed by 1 base and 2 bases, with 8 bases remaining between them. The CDR3 extends over 15 amino acids. Per the germline V gene, CDR1 is MNHNS and CDR2 is SASEGT. The DNA for the CDR3 is TGTGCCAGCAGTGAAGGAGGCACTAACACCGGGGAGCTGTTTTTT. Translated: CASSEGGTNTGELFF.

This clone has just one count. V is TRBV7-2 and J is TRBJ2-7; 11 bases align to TRBD2. CDR3 size: 14 residues. V shed 3 bases, J shed 7 bases, and the junction held 5 bases outside the gene matches. The germline V gene has CDR1 SGHTA and CDR2 FQGNSA. The CDR3 sequence is CASSFGTSGSEQYF. The DNA for the CDR3 is TGTGCCAGCAGCTTCGGGACTAGCGGTTCTGAGCAGTACTTC.

V gene TRBV9 combines with J gene TRBJ1-1; perhaps TRBD1 as D (5 bases). The CDR3 is 14 residues long. The V end lost 3 bases, the J end lost 5 bases, and 14 bases lay between the germline ends. Per the germline V gene, CDR1 is SGDLS and CDR2 is YYNGEE. In DNA form, the CDR3 reads TGTGCCAGCAGCGGCCCAGGGATAGGAACTGAAGCTTTCTTT. Its protein is CASSGPGIGTEAFF.

The V gene is TRBV4-1, the J gene TRBJ2-7; 14 nucleotides align to TRBD2. CDR1 is MGHRA, CDR2 YSYEKL, per germline. This CDR3 comprises 19 residues. After removal of 3 bases from V and 4 bases from J, the junction contained 14 bases not matched to a gene. Here the CDR3 reads CASSHPRWGLAGVKYEQYF. The CDR3 DNA reads TGCGCCAGCAGCCACCCCCGGTGGGGACTAGCGGGAGTGAAGTACGAGCAGTACTTC.